Below, 15 T cell receptor beta chains from the same sample are listed, as sequenced in a study of technical replicates of blood from several donors. Sequencing was performed with immunoSEQ multiplex PCR; in TCRdb, only in-frame clones are kept and a portion is missing. The table has 50,000 to 60,000 clones, less than 95% seen once; the top ten hold 3%. Material: PBMCs. The origin of the receptors is a human donor in good health. Some clones in this sample may be carry-over from other donors' samples.

The V call is TRBV4-2, the J call TRBJ2-1, with D possibly matching TRBD2 (6 bases). V lost 0 bases and J lost 6, with 12 bases in between. This CDR3 spans 15 amino acids. CDR1 LGHNA and CDR2 YNFKEQ come from the germline V gene. This chain's CDR3 is CASSQEGGILNEQFF. For the CDR3, the DNA is TGTGCCAGCAGCCAAGAGGGCGGGATTCTCAATGAGCAGTTCTTC.

The chain uses TRBV5-6 and TRBJ1-4; maybe TRBD1 (6 bases). Germline CDR1 reads SGHDT; CDR2 reads YYEEEE. Trimming took off 4 bases at V and 7 bases at J, with 20 bases between the two ends. This CDR3 has 16 amino acids. CDR3 sequence reads: CASSPRGFGGSEKLFF. The CDR3 DNA reads as TGTGCCAGCAGCCCCAGGGGATTCGGCGGGTCTGAAAAACTGTTTTTT.

The chain uses TRBV2 and TRBJ2-7, with D possibly being TRBD2 (7 bases). This CDR3 region has 14 residues. Trimming took off 2 bases at V and 7 bases at J, with 15 bases between the two ends. CDR1 is SNHLY and CDR2 is FYNNEI in the germline V gene. The CDR3 DNA follows: TGTGCCAGCAGTGAATTCTACGGGGGGCGTGAGCAGTACTTC. It encodes CASSEFYGGREQYF. Using reference TRBV2 and TRBJ2-7 for the parts outside the CDR3, the full variable domain is EPEVTQTPSHQVTQMGQEVILRCVPISNHLYFYWYRQILGQKVEFLVSFYNNEISEKSEIFDDQFSVERPDGSNFTLKIRSTKLEDSAMYFCASSEFYGGREQYFGPGTRLTVT.

The chain uses TRBV5-4 and TRBJ2-2; D unclear. V was trimmed by 0 bases and J by 1 base, leaving 10 bases between them. The CDR3 consists of 16 residues. In germline, CDR1 is SGHNT, CDR2 YYREEE (reference sequence). The CDR3 region is CASSLAWSWNTGELFF. Written as DNA, the CDR3 is TGTGCCAGCAGCTTGGCCTGGAGCTGGAACACCGGGGAGCTGTTTTTT.

This chain connects TRBV29-1 to TRBJ1-2, with D perhaps TRBD1 (5 bases). The germline V gene has CDR1 SQVTM and CDR2 ANQGSEA. This CDR3 has 13 residues. Trimming cost V 5 bases and J 1 base, with 11 bases left between them. The chain's CDR3 is CSVSRGNNYGYTF. In DNA, the CDR3 is TGCAGCGTTTCAAGGGGAAATAACTATGGCTACACCTTC.

This rearrangement joins TRBV5-1 to TRBJ1-3; 7 nucleotides match TRBD1. The CDR3 loop spans 15 amino acids. The junction had 4 bases not matched to a gene; V was cut back by 4 bases and J by 0 bases. Germline V CDR1 and CDR2: SGHRS, YFSETQ. CDR3 in amino acids: CASSIQGDSGNTIYF. The CDR3 DNA is TGCGCCAGCAGCATTCAGGGGGACTCTGGAAACACCATATATTTT.

This clone has only one observation. The V call is TRBV7-3, the J call TRBJ2-1; D may be TRBD1 (5 bases). Deletions cut 7 bases from V and 5 bases from J, with 21 bases between. CDR1 and CDR2 (germline): SGHTA, FQGTGA. This CDR3 region has 16 residues. DNA for the CDR3: TGTGCCAGCAAACCCAGTCCGGCTTTGACAGACAATGAGCAGTTCTTC. This sequence encodes CASKPSPALTDNEQFF.

The rearrangement joins TRBV5-1 to TRBJ2-1; TRBD2 matches 11 bases. With V trimmed by 4 bases and J by 3 bases, 6 bases remained unmatched. This CDR3 has 16 amino acids. Germline values: CDR1 SGHRS, CDR2 YFSETQ. The CDR3 region is CASSRPGTSGYNEQFF. DNA for the CDR3: TGCGCCAGCAGCCGGCCCGGGACTAGCGGCTACAATGAGCAGTTCTTC.

The V and J genes are TRBV15 and TRBJ1-2; 9 bases match TRBD1. Germline CDR1 and CDR2: LNHNV and YYDKDF (reference sequence). The CDR3 consists of 15 residues. The V and J ends lost 0 bases and 5 bases, in that order; junction bases with no gene match: 4. CDR3 nucleotides: TGTGCCACCAGCAGAGAAACACAGGGGGCTTATGGCTACACCTTC. Encoded protein: CATSRETQGAYGYTF.

The chain carries TRBV18 and TRBJ2-6; a possible D gene is TRBD2 (7 bases). The CDR3 is made up of 17 amino acids. Per the germline V gene, CDR1 is KGHSH and CDR2 is LQKENI. Trimming took off 2 bases at V and 0 bases at J, with 11 bases between the two ends. This CDR3 reads CASSPIRGASGANVLTF. CDR3 DNA: TGTGCCAGCTCACCAATCCGGGGGGCCTCTGGGGCCAACGTCCTGACTTTC.

CDR3 region: CASSQDWRGGADTQYF. Written as DNA, the CDR3 is TGTGCCAGCAGCCAAGACTGGCGGGGGGGTGCAGATACGCAGTATTTT. The chain combines TRBV4-2 with TRBJ2-3; TRBD2 matches at 9 bases. With V trimmed by 0 bases and J by 4 bases, 5 bases remained unmatched. Germline V gene data show CDR1 as LGHNA and CDR2 as YNFKEQ. The length of the CDR3 is 16 residues.

V is TRBV27 and J is TRBJ1-5; TRBD1 might be the D (6 bases). The CDR3 consists of 14 residues. V lost 3 bases to trimming and J lost 3 bases, with 9 bases between them. The germline V gene has CDR1 MNHEY and CDR2 SMNVEV (reference sequence). CDR3 in DNA: TGTGCCAGCAGTTTCGGACAGCCCAATCAGCCCCAGCATTTT. Residues: CASSFGQPNQPQHF.

This sequence joins TRBV29-1 and TRBJ1-2; unclear D gene. The germline CDR1 and CDR2 sequences are SQVTM and ANQGSEA. CDR3 length: 13 amino acids. Trimming took 7 bases from V and 5 from J, leaving 17 bases between them. CDR3 DNA: TGCAGCGGGGGTTCGGGGAATAGGTATGGCTACACCTTC. It codes for CSGGSGNRYGYTF.

This rearrangement joins TRBV4-1 to TRBJ1-2; a weak D match, TRBD1 (5 bases). Germline V gives CDR1 MGHRA, CDR2 YSYEKL. V was cut by 0 bases and J by 3 bases, with 8 bases left in between. CDR3 size: 14 residues. The DNA for the CDR3 is TGCGCCAGCAGCCAAGAAACAGGTTACTATGGCTACACCTTC. Translating it yields CASSQETGYYGYTF.

The chain employs TRBV4-3 and TRBJ1-4, with no clear D. The CDR3 totals 14 residues. Germline CDR1 LGHNA, CDR2 YSLEER. Trimming shortened V by 4 bases and J by 7 bases, and 13 bases separated the two germline ends. CDR3 sequence reads: CASSPSVASEKLFF. CDR3 coding DNA: TGCGCCAGCAGCCCTAGTGTGGCGAGTGAAAAACTGTTTTTT.